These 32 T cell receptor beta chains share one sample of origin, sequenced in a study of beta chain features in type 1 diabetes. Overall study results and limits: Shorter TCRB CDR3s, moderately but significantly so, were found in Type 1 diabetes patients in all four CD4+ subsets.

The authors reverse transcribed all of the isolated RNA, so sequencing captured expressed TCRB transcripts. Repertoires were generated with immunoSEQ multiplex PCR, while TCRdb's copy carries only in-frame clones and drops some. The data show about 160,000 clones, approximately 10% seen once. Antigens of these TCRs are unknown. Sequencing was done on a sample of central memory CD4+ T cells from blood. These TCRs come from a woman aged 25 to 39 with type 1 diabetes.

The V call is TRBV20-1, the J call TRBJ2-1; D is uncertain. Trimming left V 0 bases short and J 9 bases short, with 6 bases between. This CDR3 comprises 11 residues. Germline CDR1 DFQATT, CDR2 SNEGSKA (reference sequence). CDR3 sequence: CSARDRSEQFF. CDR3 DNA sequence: TGCAGTGCTAGAGATAGAAGTGAGCAGTTCTTC.

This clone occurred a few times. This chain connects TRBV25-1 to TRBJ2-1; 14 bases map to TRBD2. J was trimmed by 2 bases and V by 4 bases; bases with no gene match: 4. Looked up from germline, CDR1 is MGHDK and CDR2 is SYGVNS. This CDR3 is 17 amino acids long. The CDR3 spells CASSGGTSGRPYNEQFF. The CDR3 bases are TGTGCCAGCAGTGGGGGGACTAGCGGGAGACCCTACAATGAGCAGTTCTTC. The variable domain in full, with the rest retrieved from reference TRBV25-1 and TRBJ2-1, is EADIYQTPRYLVIGTGKKITLECSQTMGHDKMYWYQQDPGMELHLIHYSYGVNSTEKGDLSSESTVSRIRTEHFPLTLESARPSHTSQYLCASSGGTSGRPYNEQFFGPGTRLTVL.

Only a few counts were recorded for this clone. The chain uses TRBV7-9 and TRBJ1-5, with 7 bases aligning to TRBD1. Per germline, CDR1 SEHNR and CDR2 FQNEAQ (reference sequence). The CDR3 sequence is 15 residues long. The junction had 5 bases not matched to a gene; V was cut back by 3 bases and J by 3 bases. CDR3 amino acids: CASSLYRGDNQPQHF. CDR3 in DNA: TGTGCCAGCAGCTTGTACAGGGGTGACAATCAGCCCCAGCATTTT.

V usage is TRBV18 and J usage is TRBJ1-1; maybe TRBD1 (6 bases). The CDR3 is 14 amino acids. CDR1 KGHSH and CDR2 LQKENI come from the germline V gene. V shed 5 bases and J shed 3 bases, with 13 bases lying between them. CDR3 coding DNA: TGTGCCAGCTCAGCCAGGGAGGGGGACACTGAAGCTTTCTTT. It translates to CASSAREGDTEAFF.

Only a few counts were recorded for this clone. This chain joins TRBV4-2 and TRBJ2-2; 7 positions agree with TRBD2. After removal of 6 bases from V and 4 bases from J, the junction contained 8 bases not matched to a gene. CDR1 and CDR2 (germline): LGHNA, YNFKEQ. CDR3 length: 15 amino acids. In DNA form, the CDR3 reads TGTGCCAGCAGAGGTAGCGGGCTAATCACCGGGGAGCTGTTTTTT. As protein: CASRGSGLITGELFF.

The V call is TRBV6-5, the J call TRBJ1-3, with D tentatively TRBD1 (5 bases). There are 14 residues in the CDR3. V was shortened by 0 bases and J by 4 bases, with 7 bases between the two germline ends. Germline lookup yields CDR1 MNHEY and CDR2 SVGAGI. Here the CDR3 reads CASSYSTAGNTIYF. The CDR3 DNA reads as TGTGCCAGCAGTTACTCGACAGCCGGAAACACCATATATTTT.

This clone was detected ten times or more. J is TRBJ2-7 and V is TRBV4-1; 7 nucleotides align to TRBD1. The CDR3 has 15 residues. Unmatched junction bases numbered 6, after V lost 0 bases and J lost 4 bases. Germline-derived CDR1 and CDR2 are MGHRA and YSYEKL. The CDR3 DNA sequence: TGCGCCAGCAGCCAAGATGACAGGGTGGAATACGAGCAGTACTTC. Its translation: CASSQDDRVEYEQYF.

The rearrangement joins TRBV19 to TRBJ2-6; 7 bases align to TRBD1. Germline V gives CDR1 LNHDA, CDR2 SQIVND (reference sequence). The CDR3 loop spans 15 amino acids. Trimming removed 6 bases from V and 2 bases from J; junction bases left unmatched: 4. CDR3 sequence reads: CASRGQPAGANVLTF. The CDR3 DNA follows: TGTGCCAGTAGGGGACAGCCCGCTGGGGCCAACGTCCTGACTTTC.

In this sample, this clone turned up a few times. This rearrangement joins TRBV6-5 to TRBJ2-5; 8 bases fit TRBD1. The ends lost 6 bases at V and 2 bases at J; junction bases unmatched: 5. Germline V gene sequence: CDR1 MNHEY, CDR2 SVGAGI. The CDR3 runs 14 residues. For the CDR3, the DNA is TGTGCCAGCAGGACGGGGGACAGGCAAGAGACCCAGTACTTC. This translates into CASRTGDRQETQYF.

Here the CDR3 reads CASSFHRSTDTQYF. The CDR3, as DNA: TGCGCCAGCAGCTTCCACAGGTCCACAGATACGCAGTATTTT. The gene calls are TRBV5-1 and TRBJ2-3; TRBD1 might be the D (5 bases). Trimming cost V 2 bases and J 2 bases, with 9 bases left between them. CDR3 length equals 14 residues. Germline V gives CDR1 SGHRS, CDR2 YFSETQ.

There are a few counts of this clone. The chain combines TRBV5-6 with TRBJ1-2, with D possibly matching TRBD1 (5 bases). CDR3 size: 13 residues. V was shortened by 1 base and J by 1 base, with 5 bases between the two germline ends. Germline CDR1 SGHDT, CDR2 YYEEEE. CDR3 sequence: CASSLQGNYGYTF. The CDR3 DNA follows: TGTGCCAGCAGCTTGCAGGGTAACTATGGCTACACCTTC. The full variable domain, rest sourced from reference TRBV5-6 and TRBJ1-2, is DAGVTQSPTHLIKTRGQQVTLRCSPKSGHDTVSWYQQALGQGPQFIFQYYEEEERQRGNFPDRFSGHQFPNYSSELNVNALLLGDSALYLCASSLQGNYGYTFGSGTRLTVV.

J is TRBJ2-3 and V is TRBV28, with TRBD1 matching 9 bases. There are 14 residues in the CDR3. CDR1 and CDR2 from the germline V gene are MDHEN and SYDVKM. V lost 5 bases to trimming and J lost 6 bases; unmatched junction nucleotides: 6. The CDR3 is CASSSGQGSDTQYF. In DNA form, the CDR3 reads TGTGCCAGCAGTAGCGGACAGGGGAGTGATACGCAGTATTTT.

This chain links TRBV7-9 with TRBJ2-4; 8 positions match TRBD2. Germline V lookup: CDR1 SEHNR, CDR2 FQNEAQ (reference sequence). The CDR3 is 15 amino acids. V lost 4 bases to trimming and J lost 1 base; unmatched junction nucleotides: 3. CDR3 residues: CASSYSGNAKNIQYF. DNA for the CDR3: TGTGCCAGCAGCTATAGCGGGAATGCCAAAAACATTCAGTACTTC.

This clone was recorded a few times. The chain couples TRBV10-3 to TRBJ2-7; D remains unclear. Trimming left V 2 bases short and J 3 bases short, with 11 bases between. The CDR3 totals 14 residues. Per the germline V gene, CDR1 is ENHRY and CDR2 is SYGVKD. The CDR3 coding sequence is TGTGCCATCAGTGAGCGGAGCTTGGGCTACGAGCAGTACTTC. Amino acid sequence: CAISERSLGYEQYF.

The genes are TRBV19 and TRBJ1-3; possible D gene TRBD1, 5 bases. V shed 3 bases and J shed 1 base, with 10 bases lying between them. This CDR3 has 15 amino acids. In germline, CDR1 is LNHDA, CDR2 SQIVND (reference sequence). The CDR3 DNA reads TGTGCCAGTAGTATGGGGGGACGGTCTGGAAACACCATATATTTT. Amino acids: CASSMGGRSGNTIYF.

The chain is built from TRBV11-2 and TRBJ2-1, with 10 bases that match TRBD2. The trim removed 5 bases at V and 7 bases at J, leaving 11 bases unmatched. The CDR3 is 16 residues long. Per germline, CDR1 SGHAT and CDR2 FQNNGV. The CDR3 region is CASSQGLAGENNEQFF. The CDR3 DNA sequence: TGTGCCAGCAGCCAAGGCCTAGCGGGAGAGAATAATGAGCAGTTCTTC. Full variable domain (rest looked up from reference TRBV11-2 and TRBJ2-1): EAGVAQSPRYKIIEKRQSVAFWCNPISGHATLYWYQQILGQGPKLLIQFQNNGVVDDSQLPKDRFSAERLKGVDSTLKIQPAKLEDSAVYLCASSQGLAGENNEQFFGPGTRLTVL.

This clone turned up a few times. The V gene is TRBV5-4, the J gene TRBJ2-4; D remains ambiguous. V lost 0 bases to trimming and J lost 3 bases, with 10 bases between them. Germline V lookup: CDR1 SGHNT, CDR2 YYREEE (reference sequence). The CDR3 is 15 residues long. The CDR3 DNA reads TGTGCCAGCAGCTTGGATCGATACAGCAAAAACATTCAGTACTTC. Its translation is CASSLDRYSKNIQYF.

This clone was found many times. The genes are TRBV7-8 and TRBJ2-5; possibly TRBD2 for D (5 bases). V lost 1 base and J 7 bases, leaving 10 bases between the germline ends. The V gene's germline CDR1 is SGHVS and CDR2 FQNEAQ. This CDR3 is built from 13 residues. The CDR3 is CASSLEEGSTQYF. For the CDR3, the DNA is TGTGCCAGCAGCTTAGAAGAGGGTTCGACCCAGTACTTC.

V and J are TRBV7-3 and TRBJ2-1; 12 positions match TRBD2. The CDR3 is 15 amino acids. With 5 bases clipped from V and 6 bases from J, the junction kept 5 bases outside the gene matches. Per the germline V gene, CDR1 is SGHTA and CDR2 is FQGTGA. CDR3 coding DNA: TGTGCCAGCAGCATACTAGCGGGAGGACTCAATGAGCAGTTCTTC. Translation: CASSILAGGLNEQFF.

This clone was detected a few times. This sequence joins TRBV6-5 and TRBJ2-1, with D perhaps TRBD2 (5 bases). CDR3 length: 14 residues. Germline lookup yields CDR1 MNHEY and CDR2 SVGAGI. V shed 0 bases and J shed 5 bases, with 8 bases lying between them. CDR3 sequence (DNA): TGTGCCAGCAGTTACTCGGGAGTCCACAATGAGCAGTTCTTC. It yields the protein CASSYSGVHNEQFF.

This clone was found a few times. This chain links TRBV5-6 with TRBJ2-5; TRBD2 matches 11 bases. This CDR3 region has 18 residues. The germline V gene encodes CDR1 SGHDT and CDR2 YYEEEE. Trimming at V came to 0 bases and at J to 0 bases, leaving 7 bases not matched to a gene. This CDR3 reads CASSLGLAGTTYQETQYF. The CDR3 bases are TGTGCCAGCAGCTTGGGACTAGCGGGAACAACGTACCAAGAGACCCAGTACTTC.

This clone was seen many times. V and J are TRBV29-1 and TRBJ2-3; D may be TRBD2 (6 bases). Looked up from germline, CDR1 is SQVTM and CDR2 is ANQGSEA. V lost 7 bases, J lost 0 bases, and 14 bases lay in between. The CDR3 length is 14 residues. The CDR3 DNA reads TGCAGCGCCGACCGGCGGGACAGCACAGATACGCAGTATTTT. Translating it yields CSADRRDSTDTQYF.

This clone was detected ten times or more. CDR3 region: CSVVPQGEQGTDTQYF. The CDR3 coding sequence is TGCAGCGTTGTCCCGCAGGGGGAACAGGGCACAGATACGCAGTATTTT. The rearrangement uses TRBV29-1 and TRBJ2-3; 7 nucleotides line up with TRBD1. V trimming: 4 bases; J trimming: 1 base; junction bases outside the gene matches: 11. There are 16 residues in the CDR3. Germline V CDR1 and CDR2: SQVTM, ANQGSEA.

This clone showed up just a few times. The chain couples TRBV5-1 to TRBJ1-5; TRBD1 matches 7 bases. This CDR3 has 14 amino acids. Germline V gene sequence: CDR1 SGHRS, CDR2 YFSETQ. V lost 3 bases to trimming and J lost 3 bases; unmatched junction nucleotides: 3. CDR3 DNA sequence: TGCGCCAGCAGCTACGGGACAGACAATCAGCCCCAGCATTTT. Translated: CASSYGTDNQPQHF.

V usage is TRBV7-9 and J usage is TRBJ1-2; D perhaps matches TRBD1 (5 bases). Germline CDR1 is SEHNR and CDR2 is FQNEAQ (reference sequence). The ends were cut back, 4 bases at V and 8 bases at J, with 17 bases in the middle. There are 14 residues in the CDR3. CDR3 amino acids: CASSSGGRGKGYTF. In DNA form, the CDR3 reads TGTGCCAGCAGCTCGGGGGGGAGAGGGAAAGGCTACACCTTC.

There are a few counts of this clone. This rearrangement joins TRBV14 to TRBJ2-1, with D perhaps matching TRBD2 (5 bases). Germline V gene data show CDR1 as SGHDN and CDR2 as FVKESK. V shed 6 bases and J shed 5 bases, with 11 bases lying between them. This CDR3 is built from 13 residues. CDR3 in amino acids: CASSLAANNEQFF. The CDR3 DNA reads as TGTGCCAGCAGTCTAGCAGCAAACAATGAGCAGTTCTTC. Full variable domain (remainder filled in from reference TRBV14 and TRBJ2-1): EAGVTQFPSHSVIEKGQTVTLRCDPISGHDNLYWYRRVMGKEIKFLLHFVKESKQDESGMPNNRFLAERTGGTYSTLKVQPAELEDSGVYFCASSLAANNEQFFGPGTRLTVL.

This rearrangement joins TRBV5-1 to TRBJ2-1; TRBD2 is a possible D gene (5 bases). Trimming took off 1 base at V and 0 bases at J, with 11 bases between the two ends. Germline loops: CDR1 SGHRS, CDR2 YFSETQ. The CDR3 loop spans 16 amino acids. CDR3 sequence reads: CASSLLPGTSYNEQFF. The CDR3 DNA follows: TGCGCCAGCAGCTTGCTTCCGGGAACCTCCTACAATGAGCAGTTCTTC. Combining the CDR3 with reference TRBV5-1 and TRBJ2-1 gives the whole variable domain KAGVTQTPRYLIKTRGQQVTLSCSPISGHRSVSWYQQTPGQGLQFLFEYFSETQRNKGNFPGRFSGRQFSNSRSEMNVSTLELGDSALYLCASSLLPGTSYNEQFFGPGTRLTVL.

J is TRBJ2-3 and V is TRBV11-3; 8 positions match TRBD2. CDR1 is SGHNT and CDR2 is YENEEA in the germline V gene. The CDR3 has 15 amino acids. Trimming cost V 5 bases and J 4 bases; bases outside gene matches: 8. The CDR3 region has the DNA TGTGCCAGCAGCCGAGGGACTAGATATTCAGATACGCAGTATTTT. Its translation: CASSRGTRYSDTQYF.

As DNA, the CDR3 is TGTGCCAGCAGCTTATCGTCGTACACTGAAGCTTTCTTT. This gives the protein CASSLSSYTEAFF. The gene calls are TRBV7-3 and TRBJ1-1; unclear D gene. The germline CDR1 and CDR2 sequences are SGHTA and FQGTGA. The CDR3 extends over 13 amino acids. Trimming removed 2 bases from V and 3 bases from J, with 7 bases in between.

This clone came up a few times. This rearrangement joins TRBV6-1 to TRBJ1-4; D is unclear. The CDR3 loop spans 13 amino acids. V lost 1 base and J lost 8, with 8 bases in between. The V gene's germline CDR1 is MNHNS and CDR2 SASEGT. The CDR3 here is CASSEVWAEKLFF. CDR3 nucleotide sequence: TGTGCCAGCAGTGAAGTTTGGGCCGAAAAACTGTTTTTT.

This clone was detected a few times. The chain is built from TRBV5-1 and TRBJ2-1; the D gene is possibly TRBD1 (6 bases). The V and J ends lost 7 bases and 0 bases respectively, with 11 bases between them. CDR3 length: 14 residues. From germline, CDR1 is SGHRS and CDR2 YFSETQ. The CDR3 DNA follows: TGCGCCAGCTCCGGGACAAACTCCTACAATGAGCAGTTCTTC. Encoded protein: CASSGTNSYNEQFF.

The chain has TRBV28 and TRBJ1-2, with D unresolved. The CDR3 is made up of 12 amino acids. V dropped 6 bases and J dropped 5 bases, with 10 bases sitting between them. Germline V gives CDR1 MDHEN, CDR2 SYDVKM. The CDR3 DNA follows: TGTGCCAGCAGCGAGGGTTCGTATGGCTACACCTTC. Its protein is CASSEGSYGYTF.